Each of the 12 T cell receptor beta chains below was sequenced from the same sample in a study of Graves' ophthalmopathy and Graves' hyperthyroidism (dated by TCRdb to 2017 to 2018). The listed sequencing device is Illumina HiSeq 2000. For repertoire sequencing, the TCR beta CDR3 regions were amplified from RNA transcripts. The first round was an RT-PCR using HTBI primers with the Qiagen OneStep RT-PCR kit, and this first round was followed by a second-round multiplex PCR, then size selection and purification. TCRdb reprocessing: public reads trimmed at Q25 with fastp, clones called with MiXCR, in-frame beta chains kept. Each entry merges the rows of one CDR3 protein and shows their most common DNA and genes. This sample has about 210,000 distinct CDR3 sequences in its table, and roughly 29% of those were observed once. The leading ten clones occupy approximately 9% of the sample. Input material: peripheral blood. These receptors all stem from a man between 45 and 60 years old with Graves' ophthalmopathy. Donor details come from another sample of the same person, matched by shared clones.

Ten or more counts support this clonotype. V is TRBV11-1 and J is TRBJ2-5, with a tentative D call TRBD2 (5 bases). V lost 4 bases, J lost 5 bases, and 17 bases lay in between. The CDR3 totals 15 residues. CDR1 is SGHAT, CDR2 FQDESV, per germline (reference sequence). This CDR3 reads CASSSTSGTGETQYF. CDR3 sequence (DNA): TGTGCCAGCAGCTCGACCTCGGGCACGGGGGAGACCCAGTACTTC.

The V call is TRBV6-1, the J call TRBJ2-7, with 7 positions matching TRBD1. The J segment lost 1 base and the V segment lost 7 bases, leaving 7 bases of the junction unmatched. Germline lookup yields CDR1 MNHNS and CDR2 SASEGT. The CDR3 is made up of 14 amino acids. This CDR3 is CASKTGTESYEQYF. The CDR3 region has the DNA TGTGCCAGCAAAACCGGGACAGAATCCTACGAGCAGTACTTC.

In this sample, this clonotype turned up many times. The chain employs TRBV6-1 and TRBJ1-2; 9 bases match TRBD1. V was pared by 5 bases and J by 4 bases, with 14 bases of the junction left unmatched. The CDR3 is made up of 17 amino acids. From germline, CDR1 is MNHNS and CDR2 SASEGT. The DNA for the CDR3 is TGTGCCAGCAGTCAAGTGTTGGGGGGACAGGGATCCTATGGCTACACCTTC. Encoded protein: CASSQVLGGQGSYGYTF.

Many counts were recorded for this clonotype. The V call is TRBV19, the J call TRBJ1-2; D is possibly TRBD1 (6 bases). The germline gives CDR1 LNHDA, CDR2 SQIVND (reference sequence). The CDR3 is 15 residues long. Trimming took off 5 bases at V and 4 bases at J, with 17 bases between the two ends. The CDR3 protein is CASSSPRGAVYGYTF. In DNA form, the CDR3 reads TGTGCCAGTAGTTCGCCCAGGGGCGCGGTCTATGGCTACACCTTC.

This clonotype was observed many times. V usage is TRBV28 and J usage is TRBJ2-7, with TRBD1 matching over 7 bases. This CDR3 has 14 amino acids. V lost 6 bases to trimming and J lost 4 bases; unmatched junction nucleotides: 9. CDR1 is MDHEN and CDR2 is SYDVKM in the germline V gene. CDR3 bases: TGTGCCAGCAGGTATGAGGGGGCGCGGTACGAGCAGTACTTC. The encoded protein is CASRYEGARYEQYF.

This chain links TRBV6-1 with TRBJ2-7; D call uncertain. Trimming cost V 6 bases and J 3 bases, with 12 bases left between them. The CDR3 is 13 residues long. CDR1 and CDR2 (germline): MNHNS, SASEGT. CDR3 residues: CASRVRSYYEQYF. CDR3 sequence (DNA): TGTGCCAGCAGGGTCAGGAGCTACTACGAGCAGTACTTC.

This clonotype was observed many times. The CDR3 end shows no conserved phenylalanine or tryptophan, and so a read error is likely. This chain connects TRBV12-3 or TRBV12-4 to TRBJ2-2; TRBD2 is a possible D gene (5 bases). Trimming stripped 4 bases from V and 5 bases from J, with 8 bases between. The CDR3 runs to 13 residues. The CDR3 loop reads CASSSGETGELFL. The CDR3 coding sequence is TGTGCCAGCAGTTCCGGGGAGACCGGGGAGCTGTTTCTT.

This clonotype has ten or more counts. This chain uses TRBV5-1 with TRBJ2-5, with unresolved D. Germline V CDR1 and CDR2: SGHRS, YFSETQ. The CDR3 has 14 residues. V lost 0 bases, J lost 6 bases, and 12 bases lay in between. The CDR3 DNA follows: TGCGCCAGCAGCTTGGAGGTCCGTGGTAAGACCCAGTACTTC. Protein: CASSLEVRGKTQYF.

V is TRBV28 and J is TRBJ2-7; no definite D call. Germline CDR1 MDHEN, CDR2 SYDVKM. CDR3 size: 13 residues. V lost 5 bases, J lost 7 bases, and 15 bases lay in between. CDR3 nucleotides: TGTGCCAGCAGTATACCTTCGCCGCGGGAGCAGTACTTC. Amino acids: CASSIPSPREQYF.

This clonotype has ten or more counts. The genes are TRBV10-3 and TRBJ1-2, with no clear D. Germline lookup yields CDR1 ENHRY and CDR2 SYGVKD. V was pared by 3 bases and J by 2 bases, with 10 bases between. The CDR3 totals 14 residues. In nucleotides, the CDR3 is TGTGCCATCAGTGAACGTCTCTGGAACTATGGCTACACCTTC. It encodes CAISERLWNYGYTF.

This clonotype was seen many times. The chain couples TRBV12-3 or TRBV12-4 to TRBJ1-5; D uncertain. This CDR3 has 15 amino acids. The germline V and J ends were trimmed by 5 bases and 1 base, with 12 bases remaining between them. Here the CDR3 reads CASSPEAASNQPQHF. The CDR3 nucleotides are TGTGCCAGCAGTCCAGAGGCCGCGAGCAATCAGCCCCAGCATTTT.

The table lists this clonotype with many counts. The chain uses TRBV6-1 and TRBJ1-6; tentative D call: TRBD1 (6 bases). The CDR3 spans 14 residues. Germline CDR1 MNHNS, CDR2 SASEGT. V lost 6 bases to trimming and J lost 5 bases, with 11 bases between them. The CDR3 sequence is CASSSGQHNSPLHF. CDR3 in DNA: TGTGCCAGCAGCTCAGGACAGCATAATTCACCCCTCCACTTT.